Sequencing of this T cell receptor beta chain was carried out in a study of regulatory T cells in long-lasting Graves disease (dated by TCRdb to 2020 to 2022). For the study in its entirety: Persistent Graves' disease was defined as antithyroid drug treatment for over 5 years with persistently positive TSH receptor autoantibodies. Persistent Graves' disease patients were compared with newly diagnosed Graves' disease patients by peripheral blood TCR sequencing and RNA sequencing. The study took place in China and was registered as a clinical trial. A total of some 35 samples underwent TCR sequencing, from some 13 patients with persistent Graves' disease and approximately 20 patients with newly diagnosed Graves' disease. Persistent Graves' disease patients in the clinical cohort had taken antithyroid drugs for roughly ten years on average. Overall study outcomes, separate from this receptor: Only peripheral blood was studied, because thyroid tissue, the primary lesion, was inaccessible. Persistent disease showed preferential use of TRBV28, TRBJ1-2 and TRBJ2-5, whereas newly diagnosed disease favored TRBV20-1 and TRBJ2-1. Compared with newly diagnosed patients, persistent Graves' disease patients had lower TCR Shannon entropy and fewer highly expanded clones, which suggests clonal expansion. The authors noted that the small sample size was a limitation that may lower accuracy. Persistent patients shared more public clonotypes among themselves (2,741) than newly diagnosed patients did (nearly 1,000). Sequencing and analysis were restricted to the TCR beta chain.

Libraries were made using multiplex PCR. For sequencing, an Illumina HiSeq 4000 was employed. CDR3 regions were amplified by Arm-PCR with iRepertoire HTBI primers to construct TCR beta libraries. Gel purification was performed on PCR products prior to sequencing. The authors' analysis ran thus. A total of under 80 TRBV and some 15 TRBJ segments were identified across samples and were used for gene usage analysis of CDR3 amino acid clonotypes. COPE and FqMerger were used to merge the filtered high-quality paired reads into contigs. BLAST was used to align contigs to IMGT TRBV, TRBD and TRBJ reference genes, and CDR3 was defined according to IMGT. Highly expanded clones were defined as clonotypes with a frequency above 0.1%. Shannon entropy served as the measure of repertoire diversity, while the Gini coefficient captured V-J evenness. A clonotype found in more than one individual was treated as public. TCRdb reran the public reads through fastp at Q25 and MiXCR, keeping productive beta chains. Identical CDR3 protein sequences are pooled into one entry, listed with their most common genes and DNA. TCRdb's processing, not the authors' own work, is the source of the V and J calls. Across this sample there are about 400,000 distinct CDR3 sequences, with 20% seen only once. The leading ten clones occupy about 20% of the sample.

Including the terminal cysteine and phenylalanine, the CDR3 comprises 13 residues. The entry retains the CDR3 DNA only, 39 bases that are in frame from base 1. From the germline V gene, CDR1 is SGHTA and CDR2 is FQGNSA. V is pruned by 8 bases and J by 3 bases, leaving 7 bases of the junction without a gene match. The sample's time point label, decoded: persistent/refractory GD, antithyroid drugs over 5 years with positive TRAb. For both TCR sequencing and RNA sequencing, RNA was extracted from PBMCs using TRIzol. Graves' disease was diagnosed according to American Thyroid Association guidelines. Patients were recruited from an endocrinology department in Xi'an, China. From each patient, approximately 9.9 milliliters of peripheral blood was collected into an EDTA anticoagulant tube. PBMCs were isolated by Ficoll Paque Plus density gradient separation without further T cell sorting. An Agilent 2100 Bioanalyzer and agarose gel were used to check RNA quality, and a NanoDrop 2000 was used to measure RNA concentration.

This clonotype was detected ten times or more. Its antigen is unknown. Nothing much larger sits one base from this clone, and base qualities are not available. Sequenced here: peripheral blood mononuclear cells (PBMCs), sampled when the disease was refractory, from a patient treated with antithyroid drugs. This chain joins TRBV7-2 to TRBJ2-7, and 7 junction bases match TRBD2. The TCR originated in a female donor with Graves disease. The bases are TGTGCCAGCGCGGGAGCGGGCAACTACGAGCAGTACTTC. It encodes CASAGAGNYEQYF.